The next 32 T cell receptor beta chains were all read from a single sample in a study of T cell changes during pregnancy in multiple sclerosis. Clones were read by immunoSEQ multiplex PCR, and TCRdb kept only the in-frame ones, dropping some. The data hold 70,000 to 95,000 clones, with around nine tenths observed a single time. Material: peripheral blood, obtained in the second trimester of pregnancy. The receptors shown here come from a female donor in good health, enrolled as a control in a pregnancy study.

CDR3 sequence (DNA): TGTGCCAGTAGTTCCCGCCAGGGTACCTACGAGCAGTACTTC. It is translated as CASSSRQGTYEQYF. This chain joins TRBV19 and TRBJ2-7; D is perhaps TRBD1 (5 bases). This CDR3 contains 14 residues. V was pared by 5 bases and J by 2 bases, with 13 bases between. Germline V gene sequence: CDR1 LNHDA, CDR2 SQIVND (reference sequence).

This chain connects TRBV4-2 to TRBJ2-5; no firm D call. V lost 1 base and J 2 bases, leaving 8 bases between the germline ends. The CDR3 length is 14 residues. Germline assignment: CDR1 LGHNA and CDR2 YNFKEQ. DNA of the CDR3: TGTGCCAGCAGCCAAGTGAGGTCGCAAGAGACCCAGTACTTC. It codes for CASSQVRSQETQYF.

V gene TRBV29-1 combines with J gene TRBJ1-2; 7 bases fit TRBD1. The ends lost 4 bases at V and 10 bases at J; junction bases unmatched: 15. The V gene's germline CDR1 is SQVTM and CDR2 ANQGSEA. The CDR3 is made up of 14 amino acids. CDR3: CSVVNVRGLKDYTF. The CDR3 nucleotides are TGCAGCGTTGTAAATGTCAGGGGGTTGAAAGACTACACCTTC. Using reference TRBV29-1 and TRBJ1-2 for the parts outside the CDR3, the full variable domain is SAVISQKPSRDICQRGTSLTIQCQVDSQVTMMFWYRQQPGQSLTLIATANQGSEATYESGFVIDKFPISRPNLTFSTLTVSNMSPEDSSIYLCSVVNVRGLKDYTFGSGTRLTVV.

DNA of the CDR3: TGCGCCAGCAGCCAAGGTATGGCGGGGGGCCAGCCGACGGGGGAGACCCAGTACTTC. Its protein product is CASSQGMAGGQPTGETQYF. The chain uses TRBV4-1 and TRBJ2-5; 8 bases line up with TRBD2. The junction had 18 bases not matched to a gene; V was cut back by 1 base and J by 5 bases. The V gene's germline CDR1 is MGHRA and CDR2 YSYEKL. There are 19 residues in the CDR3.

This chain joins TRBV7-2 and TRBJ2-7; tentatively, D is TRBD1 (6 bases). Trimming left V 0 bases short and J 11 bases short, with 14 bases between. This CDR3 contains 13 residues. CDR1 and CDR2 (germline): SGHTA, FQGNSA. The CDR3 loop reads CASSLAENNREYF. Here the CDR3 DNA reads TGTGCCAGCAGCTTAGCGGAGAACAACAGGGAGTACTTC.

V is TRBV30 and J is TRBJ1-1; D may be TRBD1 (6 bases). Trimming cost V 2 bases and J 1 base, with 11 bases left between them. The CDR3 spans 14 residues. CDR1 GTSNPN and CDR2 SVGIG come from the germline V gene (reference sequence). The CDR3 DNA reads as TGTGCCTGGAGTCCGGGGGGCTGGAACACTGAAGCTTTCTTT. The encoded protein is CAWSPGGWNTEAFF. Full variable domain (remainder filled in from reference TRBV30 and TRBJ1-1): SQTIHQWPATLVQPVGSPLSLECTVEGTSNPNLYWYRQAAGRGLQLLFYSVGIGQISSEVPQNLSASRPQDRQFILSSKKLLLSDSGFYLCAWSPGGWNTEAFFGQGTRLTVV.

V and J are TRBV7-3 and TRBJ1-1; no clear D gene. The V and J ends lost 2 bases and 4 bases respectively, with 8 bases between them. CDR1 SGHTA and CDR2 FQGTGA come from the germline V gene. The CDR3 sequence is 13 residues long. The CDR3 spells CASSLDGGTEAFF. Here the CDR3 DNA reads TGTGCCAGCAGCTTAGACGGAGGCACTGAAGCTTTCTTT.

The V call is TRBV15, the J call TRBJ1-1; tentatively, D is TRBD1 (5 bases). Germline V CDR1 and CDR2: LNHNV, YYDKDF (reference sequence). The CDR3 is 14 residues long. Trimming left V 0 bases short and J 5 bases short, with 10 bases between. The CDR3 sequence is CATSRDKGRTEAFF. The CDR3 DNA reads TGTGCCACCAGCAGAGATAAGGGGCGGACTGAAGCTTTCTTT.

The chain is built from TRBV18 and TRBJ2-1; 7 bases map to TRBD1. CDR1 is KGHSH and CDR2 is LQKENI in the germline V gene. Trimming took 6 bases from V and 0 from J; bases not matched to a gene: 5. The length of the CDR3 is 15 residues. CDR3 loop: CASSAGTDSYNEQFF. In DNA form, the CDR3 reads TGTGCCAGCTCGGCCGGGACAGACTCCTACAATGAGCAGTTCTTC.

Here the CDR3 reads CSSDRDYEQYF. CDR3 DNA sequence: TGCAGTTCAGACAGGGACTACGAGCAGTACTTC. The chain is built from TRBV20-1 and TRBJ2-7, with 7 bases fitting TRBD1. Germline CDR1 reads DFQATT; CDR2 reads SNEGSKA (reference sequence). V gave up 8 bases and J gave up 3 bases; unmatched junction bases: 4. The CDR3 extends over 11 amino acids.

The CDR3 here is CASIGRDQPQHF. The CDR3 nucleotides are TGTGCCAGCATTGGCAGGGATCAGCCCCAGCATTTT. The gene calls are TRBV25-1 and TRBJ1-5; tentative D call: TRBD1 (5 bases). V lost 7 bases, J lost 5 bases, and 9 bases lay in between. The CDR3 consists of 12 residues. Looked up from germline, CDR1 is MGHDK and CDR2 is SYGVNS.

The chain links TRBV9 to TRBJ1-3; no firm D call. CDR1 SGDLS and CDR2 YYNGEE come from the germline V gene. Between the trimmed V and J ends, which lost 3 bases and 0 bases, there was a span of 4 bases. There are 13 residues in the CDR3. The CDR3 loop is CASSDSSGNTIYF. In DNA form, the CDR3 reads TGTGCCAGCAGCGACAGCTCTGGAAACACCATATATTTT.

The V gene is TRBV2, the J gene TRBJ2-1; the match to TRBD1 covers 7 bases. This CDR3 has 11 amino acids. V was pared by 5 bases and J by 14 bases, with 6 bases of the junction left unmatched. Germline CDR1 SNHLY, CDR2 FYNNEI. As DNA, the CDR3 is TGTGCCAGCAGTACCGACAGGGAAGAGTTCTTC. Protein product: CASSTDREEFF.

The V and J genes are TRBV19 and TRBJ1-1; D is unresolved. The germline CDR1 and CDR2 sequences are LNHDA and SQIVND (reference sequence). This CDR3 spans 14 amino acids. V shed 5 bases and J shed 1 base, with 11 bases lying between them. The DNA for the CDR3 is TGTGCCAGTAGTTCCTCGACGGGGAACACTGAAGCTTTCTTT. It translates to CASSSSTGNTEAFF.

This clone was counted once. The chain combines TRBV5-1 with TRBJ2-2; D may be TRBD1 (5 bases). CDR3 length: 15 residues. V lost 5 bases to trimming and J lost 5 bases, with 16 bases between them. CDR1 and CDR2 from the germline V gene are SGHRS and YFSETQ. CDR3 in amino acids: CASRSGSVRTGELFF. The CDR3 coding sequence is TGCGCCAGCAGATCAGGGTCTGTAAGGACCGGGGAGCTGTTTTTT.

The chain is built from TRBV27 and TRBJ2-6; D remains ambiguous. Germline V CDR1 and CDR2: MNHEY, SMNVEV (reference sequence). The length of the CDR3 is 15 residues. The V end was cut by 3 bases, the J end by 0 bases, with 6 bases between. The CDR3 nucleotides are TGTGCCAGCAGTTTCGGTGGCTCTGGGGCCAACGTCCTGACTTTC. Translating gives CASSFGGSGANVLTF.

V gene TRBV27 combines with J gene TRBJ1-1; 11 bases agree with TRBD1. The germline V gene encodes CDR1 MNHEY and CDR2 SMNVEV (reference sequence). This CDR3 has 14 residues. V lost 6 bases, J lost 4 bases, and 4 bases stayed unmatched. The CDR3 sequence: CASSTGQGGTEAFF. The CDR3 DNA sequence: TGTGCCAGCAGCACGGGACAGGGGGGCACTGAAGCTTTCTTT.

This chain joins TRBV5-4 and TRBJ1-2, with 8 bases identical to TRBD1. This CDR3 is built from 14 residues. From germline, CDR1 is SGHNT and CDR2 YYREEE (reference sequence). After removal of 4 bases from V and 7 bases from J, the junction contained 9 bases not matched to a gene. The CDR3 region is CASSPDRGWGGYTF. Here the CDR3 DNA reads TGTGCCAGCAGCCCCGACAGGGGATGGGGTGGCTACACCTTC.

This clone was recorded only once. This rearrangement joins TRBV2 to TRBJ2-7; no clear D gene. V was trimmed by 5 bases and J by 3 bases, leaving 8 bases between them. CDR1 is SNHLY and CDR2 is FYNNEI in the germline V gene. The CDR3 has 12 amino acids. The CDR3 is CASSNLYYEQYF. CDR3 DNA sequence: TGTGCCAGCAGTAACCTATACTACGAGCAGTACTTC.

This rearrangement joins TRBV7-9 to TRBJ2-7; TRBD1 agrees at 7 bases. J was trimmed by 2 bases and V by 5 bases; bases with no gene match: 6. This CDR3 is built from 14 residues. The V gene's germline CDR1 is SEHNR and CDR2 FQNEAQ (reference sequence). CDR3 amino acids: CASSVTGVAYEQYF. The CDR3 nucleotides are TGTGCCAGCAGCGTTACAGGGGTCGCCTACGAGCAGTACTTC.

Only a few counts were recorded for this clone. This chain joins TRBV5-1 and TRBJ2-5; D perhaps matches TRBD1 (6 bases). The CDR3 is made up of 18 amino acids. Germline V CDR1 and CDR2: SGHRS, YFSETQ. V lost 4 bases and J 6 bases, leaving 28 bases between the germline ends. The CDR3 loop reads CASSPLKSQGLRLKTQYF. The CDR3 DNA is TGCGCCAGCAGCCCCCTAAAATCACAGGGTCTTCGGCTGAAGACCCAGTACTTC.

This clone was detected once. The V call is TRBV7-9, the J call TRBJ1-1, with TRBD1 matching 11 bases. This CDR3 has 16 residues. In germline, CDR1 is SEHNR, CDR2 FQNEAQ (reference sequence). The V segment lost 0 bases and the J segment 5 bases; nucleotides outside the gene matches: 5. The CDR3 coding sequence is TGTGCCAGCAGCTTAGCTGGGACAGGGGGGGGGACTGAAGCTTTCTTT. Protein: CASSLAGTGGGTEAFF.

This rearrangement joins TRBV19 to TRBJ1-4, with D possibly TRBD1 on 5 matching bases. The CDR3 totals 15 residues. Trimming took 5 bases from V and 1 from J, leaving 11 bases between them. The germline V gene encodes CDR1 LNHDA and CDR2 SQIVND (reference sequence). The CDR3, as DNA: TGTGCCAGTAGTTTTTCAGGGCTAACTAATGAAAAACTGTTTTTT. Translating gives CASSFSGLTNEKLFF.

This rearrangement joins TRBV29-1 to TRBJ2-7; TRBD1 might be the D (6 bases). CDR1 SQVTM and CDR2 ANQGSEA come from the germline V gene. Trimming removed 5 bases at V and 6 bases at J, with 14 bases between. The length of the CDR3 is 12 residues. In DNA, the CDR3 is TGCAGCGTTATGCAGGGGTATGGCGAGCAGTACTTC. Amino acid sequence: CSVMQGYGEQYF.

This chain connects TRBV11-2 to TRBJ2-7; 7 bases are shared with TRBD1. This CDR3 spans 16 amino acids. From germline, CDR1 is SGHAT and CDR2 FQNNGV. V trimming: 5 bases; J trimming: 0 bases; junction bases outside the gene matches: 10. The DNA for the CDR3 is TGTGCCAGCAGCCTATTAGGACAGGAGAGCTCCTACGAGCAGTACTTC. It translates to CASSLLGQESSYEQYF.

The chain couples TRBV5-5 to TRBJ1-1; 7 nucleotides match TRBD1. The J segment lost 5 bases and the V segment lost 4 bases, leaving 11 bases of the junction unmatched. This CDR3 comprises 15 residues. Germline loops: CDR1 SGHKS, CDR2 YYEKEE (reference sequence). For the CDR3, the DNA is TGTGCCAGCAGCCCCGAACAGGGGCGTTATACTGAAGCTTTCTTT. The encoded protein is CASSPEQGRYTEAFF.

V is TRBV28 and J is TRBJ1-5, with 10 bases lining up with TRBD1. The CDR3 contains 15 residues. V was pared by 6 bases and J by 4 bases, with 6 bases of the junction left unmatched. The germline V gene has CDR1 MDHEN and CDR2 SYDVKM. This chain's CDR3 is CASRRTGGGNQPQHF. The CDR3 coding sequence is TGTGCCAGCAGGCGGACAGGGGGTGGGAATCAGCCCCAGCATTTT. The whole variable domain, filled in from reference TRBV28 and TRBJ1-5, reads DVKVTQSSRYLVKRTGEKVFLECVQDMDHENMFWYRQDPGLGLRLIYFSYDVKMKEKGDIPEGYSVSREKKERFSLILESASTNQTSMYLCASRRTGGGNQPQHFGDGTRLSIL.

V usage is TRBV19 and J usage is TRBJ2-2, with D maybe TRBD2 (6 bases). Trimming cost V 5 bases and J 4 bases, with 14 bases left between them. CDR1 is LNHDA, CDR2 SQIVND, per germline (reference sequence). This CDR3 region has 15 residues. CDR3 bases: TGTGCCAGTAGTTGGCGGTTGGGGGGCACCGGGGAGCTGTTTTTT. Protein: CASSWRLGGTGELFF.

The gene calls are TRBV4-2 and TRBJ2-7; 10 positions match TRBD1. Trimming at V came to 5 bases and at J to 1 base, leaving 8 bases not matched to a gene. This CDR3 contains 16 residues. The germline V gene has CDR1 LGHNA and CDR2 YNFKEQ. The CDR3 is CASSAAPGQGSYEQYF. The CDR3 DNA reads as TGTGCCAGCAGCGCCGCCCCGGGACAGGGGTCCTACGAGCAGTACTTC.

The J gene is TRBJ2-2, the V gene TRBV11-1, with D perhaps TRBD2 (5 bases). CDR3 length equals 16 residues. The V end lost 1 base, the J end lost 4 bases, and 13 bases lay between the germline ends. Germline-derived CDR1 and CDR2 are SGHAT and FQDESV (reference sequence). CDR3 nucleotides: TGTGCCAGCAGCTTAGGGTTCGGGGATTTCACCGGGGAGCTGTTTTTT. The encoded protein is CASSLGFGDFTGELFF.

This clone has more than one count but fewer than ten. The rearrangement joins TRBV7-8 to TRBJ1-2; TRBD1 might be the D (6 bases). Trimming cost V 6 bases and J 6 bases, with 11 bases left between them. CDR3 length: 12 amino acids. The germline CDR1 and CDR2 sequences are SGHVS and FQNEAQ. CDR3 sequence: CASSPGQNGYTF. The CDR3 DNA is TGTGCCAGCAGTCCAGGACAGAATGGCTACACCTTC.

This clone was counted a single time. The V gene is TRBV29-1, the J gene TRBJ1-1; 8 bases are shared with TRBD1. Looked up from germline, CDR1 is SQVTM and CDR2 is ANQGSEA. The CDR3 spans 14 residues. Germline trimming cut 7 bases from V and 5 bases from J; bases unmatched to any gene: 12. Written as DNA, the CDR3 is TGCAGCGCGGCCCTCAGGGGGCGAGGGACTGAAGCTTTCTTT. Its protein product is CSAALRGRGTEAFF.